These 31 T cell receptor beta chains originate from one sample sequenced in a study of cytomegalovirus exposure and HLA in healthy donors. Primers for the PCR totalled 60 Vbeta and 13 Jbeta. Sequenced by immunoSEQ multiplex PCR; TCRdb stores in-frame clones only, minus some. This sample contains approximately 30,000 clones. The sequencing sample was made of PBMCs. All receptors derive from a woman aged 40 to 50 in good health and CMV-seropositive.

This chain joins TRBV5-1 and TRBJ1-1; 7 bases fit TRBD1. J gave up 5 bases and V 0 bases, and 10 bases lay outside the gene matches. Germline V CDR1 and CDR2: SGHRS, YFSETQ. The CDR3 has 16 residues. The CDR3 DNA follows: TGCGCCAGCAGCTTGGATTTAAGGGGGCCGGAAACTGAAGCTTTCTTT. This encodes CASSLDLRGPETEAFF.

This chain uses TRBV10-3 with TRBJ2-3, with unresolved D. V gave up 6 bases and J gave up 1 base, with 11 bases separating them. This CDR3 has 14 residues. In germline, CDR1 is ENHRY, CDR2 SYGVKD. DNA of the CDR3: TGTGCCATCAGGCTTTCGGTTGGCACAGATACGCAGTATTTT. As protein: CAIRLSVGTDTQYF.

The chain uses TRBV7-3 and TRBJ2-2; 7 bases line up with TRBD2. V shed 1 base and J 0 bases; nucleotides not matched to a gene: 2. The CDR3 has 16 residues. Germline CDR1 SGHTA, CDR2 FQGTGA. The CDR3 region is CASSLRAGPNTGELFF. The CDR3 DNA reads TGTGCCAGCAGCTTAAGAGCGGGGCCGAACACCGGGGAGCTGTTTTTT.

The CDR3 DNA reads TGTGCCAGCAGCCAGGACAGACCGGATCAGCCCCAGCATTTT. As protein: CASSQDRPDQPQHF. This rearrangement joins TRBV7-9 to TRBJ1-5; possibly TRBD1 for D (6 bases). Trimming removed 5 bases from V and 5 bases from J, with 13 bases in between. Germline-derived CDR1 and CDR2 are SEHNR and FQNEAQ (reference sequence). There are 14 residues in the CDR3.

The chain combines TRBV30 with TRBJ1-1; D is possibly TRBD1 (6 bases). This CDR3 has 11 amino acids. Trimming cost V 4 bases and J 10 bases, with 13 bases left between them. Germline CDR1 is GTSNPN and CDR2 is SVGIG (reference sequence). The CDR3 DNA reads TGTGCCTGGACCAGGCAGGGGACAGCTTTCTTT. It yields the protein CAWTRQGTAFF.

V usage is TRBV5-6 and J usage is TRBJ1-5; D is unclear. Trimming took 1 base from V and 3 from J, leaving 5 bases between them. This CDR3 comprises 13 residues. The germline V gene has CDR1 SGHDT and CDR2 YYEEEE. The CDR3 DNA reads as TGTGCCAGCAGCTTGTGGGCCAATCAGCCCCAGCATTTT. This translates into CASSLWANQPQHF.

Here the CDR3 DNA reads TGTGCCAGCACTTGGGGCTGGCAAGAGACCCAGTACTTC. As protein: CASTWGWQETQYF. The J gene is TRBJ2-5, the V gene TRBV11-2, with D possibly matching TRBD1 (5 bases). The CDR3 is made up of 13 amino acids. Trimming took 7 bases from V and 2 from J, leaving 11 bases between them. Germline V gene lookup returns CDR1 SGHAT and CDR2 FQNNGV.

V usage is TRBV28 and J usage is TRBJ2-7; D uncertain. The germline CDR1 and CDR2 sequences are MDHEN and SYDVKM. CDR3 length equals 13 residues. V shed 7 bases and J shed 1 base, with 11 bases lying between them. The CDR3 DNA reads TGTGCCAGCAATATTGGCGGATCCTACGAGCAGTACTTC. Translation gives CASNIGGSYEQYF.

The chain employs TRBV9 and TRBJ2-5; TRBD2 matches 10 bases. CDR1 SGDLS and CDR2 YYNGEE come from the germline V gene. The CDR3 totals 14 residues. With 4 bases clipped from V and 4 bases from J, the junction kept 4 bases outside the gene matches. In DNA form, the CDR3 reads TGTGCCAGCAGCTCTAGCGGGAGAGGAGAGACCCAGTACTTC. Amino acids: CASSSSGRGETQYF. The variable domain in full, with the rest retrieved from reference TRBV9 and TRBJ2-5, is DSGVTQTPKHLITATGQRVTLRCSPRSGDLSVYWYQQSLDQGLQFLIQYYNGEERAKGNILERFSAQQFPDLHSELNLSSLELGDSALYFCASSSSGRGETQYFGPGTRLLVL.

The chain recombines TRBV5-1 with TRBJ2-5; 8 positions agree with TRBD2. Germline values: CDR1 SGHRS, CDR2 YFSETQ. Trimming took 0 bases from V and 4 from J; bases not matched to a gene: 8. CDR3 length equals 16 residues. The CDR3 loop is CASSLALREGRETQYF. Here the CDR3 DNA reads TGCGCCAGCAGCTTGGCTCTCCGGGAGGGGCGAGAGACCCAGTACTTC.

The chain links TRBV10-3 to TRBJ2-1; 9 nucleotides match TRBD2. Unmatched junction bases numbered 9, after V lost 5 bases and J lost 7 bases. Germline values: CDR1 ENHRY, CDR2 SYGVKD. The CDR3 consists of 15 residues. The CDR3, as DNA: TGTGCCATCAGTTCTGAAGCGGGAGGTGGGAATGAGCAGTTCTTC. Protein product: CAISSEAGGGNEQFF.

This rearrangement joins TRBV7-2 to TRBJ2-3, with TRBD1 matching 12 bases. Germline loops: CDR1 SGHTA, CDR2 FQGNSA. This CDR3 has 16 residues. Trimming at V came to 6 bases and at J to 5 bases, leaving 9 bases not matched to a gene. CDR3 DNA: TGTGCCAGCAGAAATCCCGGGACAGGGGGCGGAGATACGCAGTATTTT. Protein: CASRNPGTGGGDTQYF.

J is TRBJ1-6 and V is TRBV4-1, with TRBD1 as a possible D gene (5 bases). The V end lost 2 bases, the J end lost 8 bases, and 10 bases lay between the germline ends. This CDR3 spans 14 amino acids. Looked up from germline, CDR1 is MGHRA and CDR2 is YSYEKL. The CDR3 is CASSQSRADSPLHF. CDR3 DNA: TGCGCCAGCAGCCAATCCAGGGCAGATTCACCCCTCCACTTT.

V is TRBV10-2 and J is TRBJ1-6; possible D gene TRBD1, 5 bases. This CDR3 has 15 residues. Germline CDR1 and CDR2: WSHSY and SAAADI. Deletions cut 4 bases from V and 10 bases from J, with 17 bases between. The DNA for the CDR3 is TGCGCCAGCAGTGTAGCTTCCAGGGTGGGATCACCCCTCCACTTT. Protein product: CASSVASRVGSPLHF.

The J gene is TRBJ1-6, the V gene TRBV30; 8 bases are a match to TRBD1. J was trimmed by 9 bases and V by 0 bases; bases with no gene match: 10. The germline CDR1 and CDR2 sequences are GTSNPN and SVGIG (reference sequence). The CDR3 runs 16 residues. CDR3 sequence: CAWSVQAGGFGSPLHF. CDR3 nucleotide sequence: TGTGCCTGGAGTGTACAGGCAGGGGGCTTCGGTTCACCCCTCCACTTT.

J is TRBJ2-3 and V is TRBV6-4, with 8 bases identical to TRBD2. The CDR3 is 14 amino acids. CDR1 is MRHNA, CDR2 SNTAGT, per germline. The junction had 0 bases not matched to a gene; V was cut back by 3 bases and J by 1 base. The CDR3 DNA reads as TGTGCCAGCAGTGAAGCGGGAGGCACAGATACGCAGTATTTT. This encodes CASSEAGGTDTQYF.

The chain is built from TRBV5-4 and TRBJ2-6, with TRBD2 matching over 7 bases. Trimming took 6 bases from V and 0 from J; bases not matched to a gene: 12. Germline-derived CDR1 and CDR2 are SGHNT and YYREEE (reference sequence). The CDR3 spans 18 residues. The CDR3 coding sequence is TGTGCCAGCAACTCGGGGGGAGGCCCCCGCTCTGGGGCCAACGTCCTGACTTTC. Its translation is CASNSGGGPRSGANVLTF.

The chain recombines TRBV28 with TRBJ2-3; 10 bases fit TRBD2. Germline V gene data show CDR1 as MDHEN and CDR2 as SYDVKM. Trimming removed 5 bases from V and 5 bases from J; junction bases left unmatched: 13. The CDR3 has 17 residues. CDR3 bases: TGTGCCAGCAGTACCGGGGGGGGAGCGGGAGGGCGAGATACGCAGTATTTT. Translated, it gives CASSTGGGAGGRDTQYF.

V is TRBV6-4 and J is TRBJ2-1; 10 bases map to TRBD2. Losses at the gene ends were 0 bases for V and 5 bases for J; bases not matched to a gene: 1. The germline CDR1 and CDR2 sequences are MRHNA and SNTAGT. CDR3 length: 15 residues. The CDR3 is CASSDSAGGDNEQFF. The DNA for the CDR3 is TGTGCCAGCAGTGACTCAGCGGGGGGGGACAATGAGCAGTTCTTC.

The chain uses TRBV7-9 and TRBJ1-4, with 8 bases aligning to TRBD1. Trimming cost V 4 bases and J 5 bases; bases outside gene matches: 6. The germline CDR1 and CDR2 sequences are SEHNR and FQNEAQ (reference sequence). The CDR3 is 15 residues long. The DNA of the CDR3 is TGTGCCAGCAGCTCGGGACAGGAAACAAATGAAAAACTGTTTTTT. Translation gives CASSSGQETNEKLFF.

The rearrangement joins TRBV6-1 to TRBJ2-1; 10 nucleotides line up with TRBD2. The ends lost 9 bases at V and 6 bases at J; junction bases unmatched: 8. This CDR3 is 14 amino acids long. The germline CDR1 and CDR2 sequences are MNHNS and SASEGT. CDR3 sequence: CARSLAGDSNEQFF. The DNA of the CDR3 is TGTGCCAGAAGTCTAGCGGGAGATTCCAATGAGCAGTTCTTC.

The V call is TRBV28, the J call TRBJ2-7, with 8 bases aligning to TRBD1. The trim removed 8 bases at V and 3 bases at J, leaving 3 bases unmatched. This CDR3 comprises 12 residues. Germline lookup yields CDR1 MDHEN and CDR2 SYDVKM. The DNA of the CDR3 is TGTGCCAGCGGTACAGGGGGCTACGAGCAGTACTTC. Its protein is CASGTGGYEQYF. Drawing the rest from reference TRBV28 and TRBJ2-7, the complete variable domain is DVKVTQSSRYLVKRTGEKVFLECVQDMDHENMFWYRQDPGLGLRLIYFSYDVKMKEKGDIPEGYSVSREKKERFSLILESASTNQTSMYLCASGTGGYEQYFGPGTRLTVT.

The rearrangement links TRBV27 to TRBJ2-1; TRBD2 aligns across 9 bases. The junction had 1 base not matched to a gene; V was cut back by 3 bases and J by 4 bases. The CDR3 extends over 14 amino acids. Per germline, CDR1 MNHEY and CDR2 SMNVEV (reference sequence). In DNA form, the CDR3 reads TGTGCCAGCAGTTTGGCGGGGGGGTACAATGAGCAGTTCTTC. This codes for CASSLAGGYNEQFF.

The gene calls are TRBV4-1 and TRBJ2-5; tentative D call: TRBD1 (8 bases). Germline V gene lookup returns CDR1 MGHRA and CDR2 YSYEKL. There are 15 residues in the CDR3. V shed 4 bases and J shed 4 bases, with 16 bases lying between them. The DNA of the CDR3 is TGCGCCAGCAGCCTAGGACAGGGCGGGGGAGAGACCCAGTACTTC. Its translation is CASSLGQGGGETQYF.

This chain uses TRBV5-6 with TRBJ2-7; perhaps TRBD1 as D (5 bases). V lost 0 bases and J 4 bases, leaving 11 bases between the germline ends. Germline loops: CDR1 SGHDT, CDR2 YYEEEE. The CDR3 spans 14 residues. This chain's CDR3 is CASSLAQTAYEQYF. The CDR3 nucleotides are TGTGCCAGCAGCTTGGCCCAGACAGCTTACGAGCAGTACTTC.

The V gene is TRBV29-1, the J gene TRBJ1-1, with 8 bases fitting TRBD1. The germline V gene has CDR1 SQVTM and CDR2 ANQGSEA. This CDR3 is built from 12 residues. With 7 bases clipped from V and 4 bases from J, the junction kept 5 bases outside the gene matches. CDR3 in amino acids: CSASTGGTEAFF. The CDR3 DNA reads TGCAGCGCGAGCACAGGGGGCACTGAAGCTTTCTTT. Full variable domain (missing parts from reference TRBV29-1 and TRBJ1-1): SAVISQKPSRDICQRGTSLTIQCQVDSQVTMMFWYRQQPGQSLTLIATANQGSEATYESGFVIDKFPISRPNLTFSTLTVSNMSPEDSSIYLCSASTGGTEAFFGQGTRLTVV.

This sequence joins TRBV6-1 and TRBJ1-1, with 8 bases that match TRBD1. V trimming: 6 bases; J trimming: 12 bases; junction bases outside the gene matches: 12. The CDR3 has 13 amino acids. Germline CDR1 MNHNS, CDR2 SASEGT. The CDR3 here is CASRDSWTGSSFF. CDR3 sequence (DNA): TGTGCCAGCAGAGACTCCTGGACAGGGAGTTCTTTCTTT.

The rearrangement links TRBV28 to TRBJ2-2; the match to TRBD2 covers 8 bases. Germline V gene lookup returns CDR1 MDHEN and CDR2 SYDVKM. V dropped 6 bases and J dropped 6; count of bases not matched to a gene: 9. This CDR3 comprises 15 residues. The CDR3 DNA sequence: TGTGCCAGCAGATTACCGGGACTAGATGCCGGGGAGCTGTTTTTT. Translated: CASRLPGLDAGELFF.

The V gene is TRBV29-1, the J gene TRBJ2-1, with 9 bases identical to TRBD1. V gave up 4 bases and J gave up 8 bases; unmatched junction bases: 6. Germline lookup yields CDR1 SQVTM and CDR2 ANQGSEA. The CDR3 consists of 13 residues. The CDR3 sequence is CSVVRQGGYEQFF. The CDR3 nucleotides read TGCAGCGTTGTCAGACAGGGGGGATATGAGCAGTTCTTC.

This rearrangement joins TRBV4-2 to TRBJ2-1; perhaps TRBD2 as D (6 bases). Germline V CDR1 and CDR2: LGHNA, YNFKEQ. The CDR3 spans 17 residues. V dropped 0 bases and J dropped 9 bases, with 21 bases sitting between them. DNA for the CDR3: TGTGCCAGCAGCCAAGAGGCAGTGGGAGACCCGGAGGGTGAGCAGTTCTTC. Translation gives CASSQEAVGDPEGEQFF.

The genes are TRBV19 and TRBJ2-1, with 10 nucleotides matching TRBD1. This CDR3 has 18 residues. Germline assignment: CDR1 LNHDA and CDR2 SQIVND (reference sequence). J lost 4 bases, V lost 7 bases, and 16 bases had no gene match. CDR3 coding DNA: TGTGCCAGTACAACCTTCGGGGGGACAGGGGTGGGGTACAATGAGCAGTTCTTC. This sequence encodes CASTTFGGTGVGYNEQFF. Based on the CDR3 plus reference TRBV19 and TRBJ2-1, the full variable domain is DGGITQSPKYLFRKEGQNVTLSCEQNLNHDAMYWYRQDPGQGLRLIYYSQIVNDFQKGDIAEGYSVSREKKESFPLTVTSAQKNPTAFYLCASTTFGGTGVGYNEQFFGPGTRLTVL.